This TCR beta chain was documented in a study of graft-versus-host responses after intestinal transplantation. Study summary: The recipients all started with anti-thymocyte globulin induction and then took tacrolimus and steroids for around three years. General study findings and limits: Early after transplant, HvG clones declined as circulating GvH clones peaked.

Generated by immunoSEQ multiplex PCR, the TCRdb table keeps only in-frame clones and is missing some. The data show 6,800 or so clones, roughly a third seen once. J lost 0 bases, V lost 8 bases, and 12 bases had no gene match. The CDR3 spans 19 residues. Germline loops: CDR1 WSHSY, CDR2 SAAADI. Irradiated, violet-dye-labeled stimulators (around 200,000) were plated alongside around 200,000 CFSE-labeled responders. Dividing CFSE-low CD3+CD4+ and CD3+CD8+ responders were isolated by sorting after the reaction. The material sequenced was alloreactive CD8+ T cells from a mixed lymphocyte reaction culture, taken before transplantation. Described subset: CFSE-low proliferating T cells sorted from approximately six-day pre-transplant mixed lymphocyte reaction (GvH or HvG direction). The TCR was taken from a human patient who was an organ donor for intestinal transplantation. The chain uses TRBV10-2 and TRBJ2-3; 15 bases agree with TRBD2. The CDR3 loop is CASLAGLAGGPSSTDTQYF. CDR3 bases: TGCGCCAGCTTGGCGGGACTAGCGGGGGGACCTTCTAGCACAGATACGCAGTATTTT.